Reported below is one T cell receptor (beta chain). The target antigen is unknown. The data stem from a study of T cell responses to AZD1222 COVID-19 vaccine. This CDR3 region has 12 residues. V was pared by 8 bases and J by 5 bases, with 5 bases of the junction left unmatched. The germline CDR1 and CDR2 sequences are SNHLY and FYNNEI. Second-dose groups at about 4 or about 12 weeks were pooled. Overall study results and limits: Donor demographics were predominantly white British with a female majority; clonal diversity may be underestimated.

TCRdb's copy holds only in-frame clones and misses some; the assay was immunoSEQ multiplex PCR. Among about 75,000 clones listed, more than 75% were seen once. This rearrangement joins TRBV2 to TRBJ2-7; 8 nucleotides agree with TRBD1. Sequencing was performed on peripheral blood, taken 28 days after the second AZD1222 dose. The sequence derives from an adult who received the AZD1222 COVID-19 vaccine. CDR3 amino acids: CASGRTGNEQYF. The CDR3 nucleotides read TGTGCCAGCGGACGGACAGGGAACGAGCAGTACTTC.